The following is a T cell receptor (beta chain) sequence with its context. Its target is not known. Repertoires were generated with immunoSEQ multiplex PCR, while TCRdb's copy carries only in-frame clones and drops some. The sample yields roughly 200,000 clones, 94% seen once. These data originate in a study of T cell responses to AZD1222 COVID-19 vaccine. V was shortened by 6 bases and J by 2 bases, with 19 bases between the two germline ends. Germline V CDR1 and CDR2: SGHVS, FNYEAQ. The CDR3 has 16 residues. Points from the study as a whole: Donors, mostly white British, included more females; clonal diversity was possibly underestimated. With two AZD1222 doses given, Spike-specific TCR breadth and depth both rose. Reports say nearly half of spike-specific TCRs go after unmutated variant regions. After the peak T cell response, and only then, were repertoires sampled.

The V and J genes are TRBV7-6 and TRBJ2-5; no reliable D call. The origin of this receptor is an adult who received the MenACWY meningococcal vaccine as a control. The starting material was peripheral blood, obtained 28 days after the second dose of the MenACWY control vaccine. CDR3 amino acids: CASSFSRSRKQETQYF. CDR3 nucleotide sequence: TGTGCCAGCAGTTTCTCCCGGTCCAGAAAACAAGAGACCCAGTACTTC.